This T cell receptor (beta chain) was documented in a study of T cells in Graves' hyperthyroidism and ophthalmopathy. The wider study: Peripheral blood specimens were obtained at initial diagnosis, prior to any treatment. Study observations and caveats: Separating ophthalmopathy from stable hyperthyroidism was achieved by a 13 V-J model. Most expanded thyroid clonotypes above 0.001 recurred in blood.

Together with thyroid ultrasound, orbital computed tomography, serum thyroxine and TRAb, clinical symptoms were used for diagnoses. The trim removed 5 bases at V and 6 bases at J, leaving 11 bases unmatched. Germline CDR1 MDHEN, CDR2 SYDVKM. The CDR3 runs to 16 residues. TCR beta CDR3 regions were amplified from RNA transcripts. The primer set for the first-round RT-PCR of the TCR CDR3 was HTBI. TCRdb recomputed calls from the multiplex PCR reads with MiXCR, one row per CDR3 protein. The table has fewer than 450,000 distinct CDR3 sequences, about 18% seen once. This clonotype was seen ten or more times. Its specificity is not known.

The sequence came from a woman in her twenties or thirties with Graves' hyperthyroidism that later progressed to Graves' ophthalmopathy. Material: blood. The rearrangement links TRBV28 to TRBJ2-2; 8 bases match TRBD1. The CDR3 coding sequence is TGTGCCAGCAGTAGTCAGGGGGCCCCACGGGCCGGGGAGCTGTTTTTT. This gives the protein CASSSQGAPRAGELFF.